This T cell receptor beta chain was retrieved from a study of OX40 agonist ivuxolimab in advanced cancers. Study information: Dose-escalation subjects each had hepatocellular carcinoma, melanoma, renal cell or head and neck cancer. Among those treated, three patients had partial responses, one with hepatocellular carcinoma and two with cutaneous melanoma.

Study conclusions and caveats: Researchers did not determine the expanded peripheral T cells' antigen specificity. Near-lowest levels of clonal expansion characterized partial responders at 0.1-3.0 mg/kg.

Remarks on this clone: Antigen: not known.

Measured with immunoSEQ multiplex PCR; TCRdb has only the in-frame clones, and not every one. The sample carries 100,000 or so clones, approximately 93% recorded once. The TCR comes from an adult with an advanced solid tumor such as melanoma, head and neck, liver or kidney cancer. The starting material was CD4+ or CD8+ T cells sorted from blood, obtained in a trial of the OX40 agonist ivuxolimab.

This CDR3 reads CASSPWDRENYGYTF. The CDR3 bases are TGTGCCAGCTCACCCTGGGACAGGGAGAACTATGGCTACACCTTC. The chain employs TRBV18 and TRBJ1-2; TRBD1 aligns across 9 bases. The germline CDR1 and CDR2 sequences are KGHSH and LQKENI. V lost 3 bases and J lost 2; bases outside the gene matches: 4. This CDR3 comprises 15 residues.